This T cell receptor (beta chain) was captured in a study of OX40 agonist ivuxolimab in advanced cancers. Study as a whole: With ivuxolimab, an agonistic anti-OX40 (CD134) antibody, patients were treated. Three partial responders included one hepatocellular carcinoma patient and two cutaneous melanoma patients. Regarding the study as a whole: Both blood CD4+ and CD8+ T cells showed clonal growth by week 6 at 0.1 to 3.0 mg/kg.

Trimming left V 2 bases short and J 3 bases short, with 7 bases between. Germline values: CDR1 MNHEY, CDR2 SMNVEV (reference sequence). This CDR3 has 13 residues. Measured with immunoSEQ multiplex PCR; TCRdb has only the in-frame clones, and not every one. The sample lists 28,000 or so clones; nearly 80% were seen once. A word on this clone: Its matching antigen is unknown.

The sample consisted of CD4+ or CD8+ T cells sorted from blood, taken in a trial of the OX40 agonist ivuxolimab. The receptor comes from an adult with an advanced solid tumor such as melanoma, head and neck, liver or kidney cancer. The gene calls are TRBV27 and TRBJ1-1; D is undetermined. The chain's CDR3 is CASSLRTYTEAFF. The CDR3 DNA is TGTGCCAGCAGTTTACGGACCTACACTGAAGCTTTCTTT.